This T cell receptor beta chain was documented in a study of tumor-infiltrating lymphocytes in primary liver carcinoma. General study points: With p = 0.039, the top-250-clone fraction in tumors significantly exceeded that in blood. Samples were bulk unsorted, so CD4+ and CD8+ repertoires were not compared.

With 0 bases removed from V and 2 bases from J, the gap between germline ends came to 12 bases. The CDR3 contains 15 residues. Germline CDR1 and CDR2: SGHRS and YFSETQ. Notes on this clonotype: Its specificity is not known.

With a constant-region primer, TCR beta cDNA was made from 500 ng of total RNA. Three-round nested multiplex PCR performed with slightly modified ARM-PCR produced the TCR beta libraries. It was with TRBV1-TRBV30 forward primers and a C-beta reverse primer that the first two PCR rounds were run, at about 9 cycles each. TCRdb reprocessed the multiplex PCR reads via MiXCR and lists one record per CDR3 protein. The sample shows about 330,000 distinct CDR3 sequences, roughly two thirds of them seen only once. It was unsorted whole blood that yielded blood RNA, and germline DNA was also extracted. The chain has TRBV5-1 and TRBJ2-7; tentative D call: TRBD1 (6 bases). The sample consisted of peripheral blood. This clonotype was obtained from a man aged 35 to 55 with primary liver carcinoma and hepatitis B virus infection. The CDR3 DNA reads TGCGCCAGCAGCTTGGGGGCAGGGGCCGCCTACGAGCAGTACTTC. It is translated as CASSLGAGAAYEQYF.